Listed below are T cell receptor beta chains from one sample, sequenced in a study of shared clonotypes between healthy human individuals. The protocol was immunoSEQ multiplex PCR, while the TCRdb copy is restricted to in-frame clones and leaves out a portion. The sample carries some 1 million clones, about 80% recorded once. The sequenced sample consisted of memory CD4+ T cells sorted from blood. The receptors shown here come from a man aged 18 to 35 in good health. Both conserved end residues are part of each CDR3. The order of the fields is CDR3 DNA, CDR3 protein, D gene, J gene, V gene, clone size. The D gene is left open where the match is weak. Size is stated for part of the rows, as once, few or many counts, or as a class when the clone is expanded.

DNA: TGTGCCAGCTCACCACTTTCGGGGGACTATGGCTACACCTTC
CDR3: CASSPLSGDYGYTF
D: NA
J: TRBJ1-2
V: TRBV18
size: NA

DNA: TGTGCCAGCAGTTACTCACAGGGAAGGGTGGATGGCTACACCTTC
CDR3: CASSYSQGRVDGYTF
D: NA
J: TRBJ1-2
V: TRBV6-5
size: NA

DNA: TGTGCCAGCAGTCTTAGCTACTATGGCTACACCTTC
CDR3: CASSLSYYGYTF
D: NA
J: TRBJ1-2
V: TRBV28
size: NA

DNA: TGTGCCAGTAGCCCTAGCGGGGGCTACGAGCAGTACTTC
CDR3: CASSPSGGYEQYF
D: TRBD2
J: TRBJ2-7
V: TRBV19
size: NA

DNA: TGTGCTAGTGGTGCCCAAATAGGGACCTCCGATACGCAGTATTTT
CDR3: CASGAQIGTSDTQYF
D: NA
J: TRBJ2-3
V: TRBV12-5
size: NA

DNA: TGTGCCAGCAGTTTACCGGGACGGCGTTATAGCAATCAGCCCCAGCATTTT
CDR3: CASSLPGRRYSNQPQHF
D: NA
J: TRBJ1-5
V: TRBV27
size: NA

DNA: TGTGCCAGCAGCAGGGACAGTAACTATGGCTACACCTTC
CDR3: CASSRDSNYGYTF
D: TRBD1
J: TRBJ1-2
V: TRBV9
size: NA

DNA: TGTGCCAGTAGTGAAGTCTTAGGGGCAACTAATGAAAAACTGTTTTTT
CDR3: CASSEVLGATNEKLFF
D: NA
J: TRBJ1-4
V: TRBV19
size: NA

DNA: TGTGCCAGCAGAGAAGGGCCTCGAGAGCAGTTCTTC
CDR3: CASREGPREQFF
D: NA
J: TRBJ2-1
V: TRBV28
size: once

DNA: TGTGCCAGCAGCGCGGGACAGGGGGCCGGCTATAGTCCCCTCCACTTT
CDR3: CASSAGQGAGYSPLHF
D: TRBD1
J: TRBJ1-6
V: TRBV9
size: NA

DNA: TGTGCCAGCAGTTTACCTAGCGGATCTGTAGCCGAGCAGTACTTC
CDR3: CASSLPSGSVAEQYF
D: TRBD2
J: TRBJ2-7
V: TRBV28
size: NA

DNA: TGTGCCTGGAGTGTCCCTCTCTTGTCGCAAGAGACCCAGTACTTC
CDR3: CAWSVPLLSQETQYF
D: NA
J: TRBJ2-5
V: TRBV30
size: NA

DNA: TGTGCCAGCAGCTTCGGGACTAGCTACGAGCAGTACTTC
CDR3: CASSFGTSYEQYF
D: TRBD2
J: TRBJ2-7
V: TRBV5-4
size: NA

DNA: TGTGCCAGTATCGTCAGACAGGGGGCTACGGAAAAACTGTTTTTT
CDR3: CASIVRQGATEKLFF
D: TRBD1
J: TRBJ1-4
V: TRBV19
size: many

DNA: TGTGCCAGCAGTTTTTCTGATGGTAATGAAAAACTGTTTTTT
CDR3: CASSFSDGNEKLFF
D: NA
J: TRBJ1-4
V: TRBV28
size: NA

DNA: TGTGCCAGCAGGGGGGATAGCTCCTACAATGAGCAGTTCTTC
CDR3: CASRGDSSYNEQFF
D: NA
J: TRBJ2-1
V: TRBV11-2
size: NA

DNA: TGTGCCAGCAGCTTGAAGGGCACAGATACGCAGTATTTT
CDR3: CASSLKGTDTQYF
D: NA
J: TRBJ2-3
V: TRBV5-6
size: NA

DNA: TGTGCCAGCAGACAAGCCTGGATGGGTCGGGATGGCTACACCTTC
CDR3: CASRQAWMGRDGYTF
D: NA
J: TRBJ1-2
V: TRBV6-6
size: NA

DNA: TGCAGCGTGAGTGGGCAGGGGGGCACTGAAGCTTTCTTT
CDR3: CSVSGQGGTEAFF
D: TRBD1
J: TRBJ1-1
V: TRBV29-1
size: NA

DNA: TGTGCCAGCAGTTGGGGAGGGCAGGGAGGGACTGAAGCTTTCTTT
CDR3: CASSWGGQGGTEAFF
D: NA
J: TRBJ1-1
V: TRBV6-6
size: many

DNA: TGTGCCAGCCTTATCCCCGCGGCGGGGAACACTGAAGCTTTCTTT
CDR3: CASLIPAAGNTEAFF
D: NA
J: TRBJ1-1
V: TRBV28
size: once

DNA: TGTGCCAGCAGCTCCCCTCGGTTTTCTGGAAACACCATATATTTT
CDR3: CASSSPRFSGNTIYF
D: NA
J: TRBJ1-3
V: TRBV7-2
size: NA

DNA: TGTGCCAGCAGCTTAGCGTGGATGCGGGAGGCAGATACGCAGTATTTT
CDR3: CASSLAWMREADTQYF
D: TRBD2
J: TRBJ2-3
V: TRBV7-2
size: NA

DNA: TGTGCCGGGAGCGAAATCCAGGGGTACACTGAAGCTTTCTTT
CDR3: CAGSEIQGYTEAFF
D: NA
J: TRBJ1-1
V: TRBV6-1
size: NA

DNA: TGCGCCAGCAGCCAAATACGGATTAATTCACCCCTCCACTTT
CDR3: CASSQIRINSPLHF
D: NA
J: TRBJ1-6
V: TRBV4-1
size: NA

DNA: TGTGCCAGCAGTAGGACTAGCGGGAGTTTTAACGAGCAGTACTTC
CDR3: CASSRTSGSFNEQYF
D: TRBD2
J: TRBJ2-7
V: TRBV6-5
size: NA

DNA: TGCGCCAGCAGCCAAGATATGCCCTCCGGGACTCATTACAATGAGCAGTTCTTC
CDR3: CASSQDMPSGTHYNEQFF
D: NA
J: TRBJ2-1
V: TRBV4-3
size: NA

DNA: TGCGCCAGCTCCCTTAGCGGGACCAAGGGGAATGAGCAGTTCTTC
CDR3: CASSLSGTKGNEQFF
D: TRBD2
J: TRBJ2-1
V: TRBV5-1
size: NA

DNA: TGCGCCAGCAGCTTGGCTGGACAGGGGTCTCTGGGCGATACGCAGTATTTT
CDR3: CASSLAGQGSLGDTQYF
D: TRBD1
J: TRBJ2-3
V: TRBV5-1
size: once

DNA: TGTGCCAGCAGCGTAGAACACCTCTCCACAGATACGCAGTATTTT
CDR3: CASSVEHLSTDTQYF
D: NA
J: TRBJ2-3
V: TRBV9
size: NA

DNA: TGTGCCAGCAGTTTATCGGGACTAGCGGGGGGGCTTGGAGAGCTGTTTTTT
CDR3: CASSLSGLAGGLGELFF
D: TRBD2
J: TRBJ2-2
V: TRBV27
size: NA